Presented here are 4 T cell receptor beta chains from one specimen sequenced in a study of blood T cell repertoires in COVID-19. The data were produced by immunoSEQ multiplex PCR, yet TCRdb's version contains in-frame clones alone and is incomplete. The sample lists more than 300,000 clones; 87% were seen once. Sequences were obtained from PBMCs or T cells enriched from blood (not recorded which). The source is a woman aged 25 to 39 who had recovered from COVID-19.

The chain is built from TRBV27 and TRBJ1-5; D remains ambiguous. This CDR3 comprises 15 residues. V lost 3 bases and J lost 1, with 10 bases in between. In germline, CDR1 is MNHEY, CDR2 SMNVEV (reference sequence). CDR3 in DNA: TGTGCCAGCAGTTTGGACTGGGGAAGCAATCAGCCCCAGCATTTT. The encoded protein is CASSLDWGSNQPQHF.

V is TRBV9 and J is TRBJ2-7; TRBD1 aligns across 8 bases. J gave up 3 bases and V 3 bases, and 5 bases lay outside the gene matches. Per the germline V gene, CDR1 is SGDLS and CDR2 is YYNGEE. The CDR3 has 14 residues. The CDR3 nucleotides are TGTGCCAGCAGCGCGACAACAGGGGGCTACGAGCAGTACTTC. Amino acid sequence: CASSATTGGYEQYF.

This chain links TRBV5-8 with TRBJ1-2; 10 positions match TRBD1. Germline V gene data show CDR1 as SGHTS and CDR2 as YDEGEE. This CDR3 region has 15 residues. The junction had 7 bases not matched to a gene; V was cut back by 4 bases and J by 4 bases. The CDR3 here is CASSPGDRGLYGYTF. CDR3 coding DNA: TGTGCCAGCAGCCCCGGGGACAGGGGTCTCTATGGCTACACCTTC.

As to this clone: Other DNA sequences from this sample encode an identical CDR3 as well. The V and J genes are TRBV5-1 and TRBJ2-3; D gene ambiguous. The length of the CDR3 is 14 residues. Germline CDR1 reads SGHRS; CDR2 reads YFSETQ. The V end lost 0 bases, the J end lost 0 bases, and 5 bases lay between the germline ends. The CDR3 DNA sequence: TGCGCCAGCAGCTTGGTGCAGAGCACAGATACGCAGTATTTT. Translated, it gives CASSLVQSTDTQYF.